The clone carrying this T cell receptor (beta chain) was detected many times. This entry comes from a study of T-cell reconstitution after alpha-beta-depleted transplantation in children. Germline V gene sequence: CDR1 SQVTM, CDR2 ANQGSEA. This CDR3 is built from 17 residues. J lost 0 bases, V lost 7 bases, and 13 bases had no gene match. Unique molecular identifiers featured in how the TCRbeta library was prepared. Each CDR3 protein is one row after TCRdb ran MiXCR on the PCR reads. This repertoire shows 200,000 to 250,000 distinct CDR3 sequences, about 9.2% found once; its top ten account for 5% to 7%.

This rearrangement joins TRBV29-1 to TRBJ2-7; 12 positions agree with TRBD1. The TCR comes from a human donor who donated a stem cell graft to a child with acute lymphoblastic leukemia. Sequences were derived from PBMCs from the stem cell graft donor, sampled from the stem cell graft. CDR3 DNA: TGCAGCGCCACCGGATGGGACAGGGGGCGAAGCTCCTACGAGCAGTACTTC. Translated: CSATGWDRGRSSYEQYF.